This T cell receptor beta chain was sequenced for a study of blood T cell repertoires in COVID-19. Across the study: Researchers got acute and convalescent COVID-19 samples from the United States, Italy and Spain. PBMCs, B-cell-depleted T cells, or T cells provided the cDNA or gDNA that made up the material.

Trimming shortened V by 5 bases and J by 0 bases, and 17 bases separated the two germline ends. Germline assignment: CDR1 WNHNN and CDR2 SYGVQD (reference sequence). This CDR3 spans 17 amino acids. In the authors' methods: Estimation of nucleated cell counts was performed using reference gene primer amplification. Measured with immunoSEQ multiplex PCR; TCRdb has only the in-frame clones, and not every one. That table furnishes V, J and clone size, whereas the DNA furnished D and trimming. The data hold some 100,000 clones, with 75% to 90% observed a single time. Sequencing was performed on peripheral blood. The clonotype originates from a woman between 70 and 85 years old with acute or convalescent COVID-19. This chain uses TRBV10-1 with TRBJ1-3; D uncertain. CDR3 DNA sequence: TGCGCCAGCAGTTATACCCTGGACTTCTCCTCTGGAAACACCATATATTTT. Translating it yields CASSYTLDFSSGNTIYF.